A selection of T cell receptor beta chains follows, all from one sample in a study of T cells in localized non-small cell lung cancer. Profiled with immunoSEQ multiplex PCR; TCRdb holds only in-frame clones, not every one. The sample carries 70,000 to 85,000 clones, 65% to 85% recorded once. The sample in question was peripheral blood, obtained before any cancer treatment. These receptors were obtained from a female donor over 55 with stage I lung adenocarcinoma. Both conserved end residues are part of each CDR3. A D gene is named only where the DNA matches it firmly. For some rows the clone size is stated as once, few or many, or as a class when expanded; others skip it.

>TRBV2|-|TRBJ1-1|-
TGTGCCAGCAGGGCCGAAGTCGGCCGGAACACTGAAGCTTTCTTT
CASRAEVGRNTEAFF
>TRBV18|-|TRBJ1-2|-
TGTGCCAGCTCACAAATCTACAGGGATTTAGTGGATGGCTACACCTTC
CASSQIYRDLVDGYTF
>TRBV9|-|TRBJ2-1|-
TGTGCCAGCAGCGTATCGACCCTTTCCTACAATGAGCAGTTCTTC
CASSVSTLSYNEQFF
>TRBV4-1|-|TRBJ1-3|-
TGCGCCAGCAGCCTCCGAAGGACGGAGGGAAACACCATATATTTT
CASSLRRTEGNTIYF
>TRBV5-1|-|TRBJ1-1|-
TGCGCCAGCAGCTTGGTTGGACAGTGGAACACTGAAGCTTTCTTT
CASSLVGQWNTEAFF
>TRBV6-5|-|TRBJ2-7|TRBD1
TGTGCCAGCAAGGGACAGGGGAGCTCCTACGAGCAGTACTTC
CASKGQGSSYEQYF
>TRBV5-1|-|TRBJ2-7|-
TGCGCCAGCAGGCTTGGGACGGGAGTCCACGAGCAGTACTTC
CASRLGTGVHEQYF
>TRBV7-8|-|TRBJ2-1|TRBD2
TGTGCCAGCAGCTTAGGTCTATTGGCTAGCGGGAGGGGGTTGGATGAGCAGTTCTTC
CASSLGLLASGRGLDEQFF
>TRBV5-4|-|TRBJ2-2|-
TGTGCCAGCAGCCACCTCTTGAGGCGGAATGCCGGGGAGCTGTTTTTT
CASSHLLRRNAGELFF
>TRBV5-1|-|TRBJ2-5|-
TGCGCCAGCAGCTTGGCCGGTTATAGCCAAGAGACCCAGTACTTC
CASSLAGYSQETQYF
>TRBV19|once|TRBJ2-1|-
TGTGCCAGTAGTATTTCCGGGACACTTACTTACAATGAGCAGTTCTTC
CASSISGTLTYNEQFF
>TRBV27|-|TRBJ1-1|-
TGTGCCAGCAGTTCCCTTCCATGGGGAGCTGAAGCTTTCTTT
CASSSLPWGAEAFF
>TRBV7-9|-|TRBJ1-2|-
TGTGCCAGCAGCCTGACAGCGTTCTATGGCTACACCTTC
CASSLTAFYGYTF
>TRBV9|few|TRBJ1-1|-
TGTGCCAGCAGCCCCCATCTGAACACTGAAGCTTTCTTT
CASSPHLNTEAFF
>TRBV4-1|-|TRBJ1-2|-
TGCGCCAGCAGCCAAGTGGGGGACGGCTATGGCTACACCTTC
CASSQVGDGYGYTF
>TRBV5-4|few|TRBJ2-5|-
TGTGCCAGCAGCTTGGCCGGGCTCCAAGAGACCCAGTACTTC
CASSLAGLQETQYF
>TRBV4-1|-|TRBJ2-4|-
TGCGCCAGCAGCCAAAGCCCTCCGGTGTTGGCCAAAAACATTCAGTACTTC
CASSQSPPVLAKNIQYF
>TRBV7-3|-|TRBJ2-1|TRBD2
TGTGCCAGCAGCTTAAACCCTGGTAGCGGGACCTACAATGAGCAGTTCTTC
CASSLNPGSGTYNEQFF
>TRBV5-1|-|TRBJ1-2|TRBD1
TGCGCCAGCAGCCCTGGACAGGGAAACAGAGGCTACACCTTC
CASSPGQGNRGYTF